These 20 T cell receptor beta chains were sequenced from one sample in a study of shared clonotypes between healthy human individuals. TCRdb keeps only in-frame clones here, not all; method: immunoSEQ multiplex PCR. The sample lists approximately 1.5 million clones, about 98.5% occurring once. The specimen was naive CD4+ T cells sorted from blood. As for subset: CD45RA+ positively selected. The source of these receptors is a man younger than 40 in good health.

As concerns this clone: Other DNA variants within this sample encode the same CDR3. The genes are TRBV27 and TRBJ2-5; a weak D match, TRBD1 (7 bases). Germline V lookup: CDR1 MNHEY, CDR2 SMNVEV (reference sequence). The CDR3 has 13 residues. V was shortened by 3 bases and J by 5 bases, with 10 bases between the two germline ends. CDR3 protein: CASSFQGGETQYF. As DNA, the CDR3 is TGTGCCAGCAGTTTCCAGGGGGGCGAGACCCAGTACTTC.

DNA for the CDR3: TGTGCCAGCAGTTTAAGGGTCGGGGTAAGGACCTACGAGCAGTACTTC. This translates into CASSLRVGVRTYEQYF. This chain links TRBV28 with TRBJ2-7, with D possibly being TRBD2 (5 bases). V was cut by 2 bases and J by 2 bases, with 16 bases left in between. Germline lookup yields CDR1 MDHEN and CDR2 SYDVKM. This CDR3 is 16 amino acids long.

The rearrangement links TRBV7-2 to TRBJ1-2; D is perhaps TRBD1 (5 bases). The germline V gene has CDR1 SGHTA and CDR2 FQGNSA. The V end lost 3 bases, the J end lost 6 bases, and 11 bases lay between the germline ends. This CDR3 comprises 13 residues. Here the CDR3 reads CASSFQGFNGYTF. The DNA for the CDR3 is TGTGCCAGCAGCTTCCAGGGATTTAATGGCTACACCTTC.

V and J are TRBV5-1 and TRBJ2-7, with 15 bases aligning to TRBD2. Germline CDR1 SGHRS, CDR2 YFSETQ. The CDR3 loop spans 17 amino acids. The J segment lost 2 bases and the V segment lost 6 bases, leaving 9 bases of the junction unmatched. CDR3 bases: TGCGCCAGCAACCAAGGCGGGACTAGCGGGGGGCCCTACGAGCAGTACTTC. This gives the protein CASNQGGTSGGPYEQYF.

This chain connects TRBV5-6 to TRBJ1-2; D is possibly TRBD1 (6 bases). The V gene's germline CDR1 is SGHDT and CDR2 YYEEEE. The germline V and J ends were trimmed by 4 bases and 6 bases, with 16 bases remaining between them. CDR3 length: 14 residues. DNA of the CDR3: TGTGCCAGCAGCGCTAACAGGGCCGAAGATGGCTACACCTTC. Translating gives CASSANRAEDGYTF.

The chain combines TRBV18 with TRBJ2-2; D unclear. Trimming left V 0 bases short and J 2 bases short, with 10 bases between. Germline V gene lookup returns CDR1 KGHSH and CDR2 LQKENI. The CDR3 consists of 16 residues. The CDR3 region is CASSPPRRENTGELFF. DNA for the CDR3: TGTGCCAGCTCACCACCTCGAAGGGAAAACACCGGGGAGCTGTTTTTT. The full variable domain, with the rest looked up from reference TRBV18 and TRBJ2-2, is NAGVMQNPRHLVRRRGQEARLRCSPMKGHSHVYWYRQLPEEGLKFMVYLQKENIIDESGMPKERFSAEFPKEGPSILRIQQVVRGDSAAYFCASSPPRRENTGELFFGEGSRLTVL.

J is TRBJ2-5 and V is TRBV5-1; 10 bases are a match to TRBD2. Per germline, CDR1 SGHRS and CDR2 YFSETQ. The CDR3 runs to 17 residues. With 0 bases clipped from V and 5 bases from J, the junction kept 10 bases outside the gene matches. The CDR3 protein is CASSLELAGGPRETQYF. The CDR3 DNA sequence: TGCGCCAGCAGCTTGGAATTAGCGGGAGGCCCTCGTGAGACCCAGTACTTC. Looking up the rest from reference TRBV5-1 and TRBJ2-5 gives the full variable domain: KAGVTQTPRYLIKTRGQQVTLSCSPISGHRSVSWYQQTPGQGLQFLFEYFSETQRNKGNFPGRFSGRQFSNSRSEMNVSTLELGDSALYLCASSLELAGGPRETQYFGPGTRLLVL.

The gene calls are TRBV21-1 and TRBJ1-5. TRBV21-1 is reported as a pseudogene. The CDR3 covers 18 residues. This CDR3 is CASSKMIRVRNSNQPQHF. CDR3 sequence (DNA): TGTGCCAGCAGCAAAATGATCCGGGTCCGAAATAGCAATCAGCCCCAGCATTTT.

The chain carries TRBV15 and TRBJ2-1; unclear D gene. V was cut by 2 bases and J by 4 bases, with 9 bases left in between. From germline, CDR1 is LNHNV and CDR2 YYDKDF (reference sequence). The CDR3 contains 14 residues. CDR3 coding DNA: TGTGCCACCAGCAGAATAGACGGTTACAATGAGCAGTTCTTC. This translates into CATSRIDGYNEQFF.

The rearrangement links TRBV30 to TRBJ2-5; 7 nucleotides align to TRBD2. The CDR3 is 13 residues long. The germline V gene encodes CDR1 GTSNPN and CDR2 SVGIG (reference sequence). V was pared by 2 bases and J by 4 bases, with 4 bases of the junction left unmatched. The CDR3 DNA is TGTGCCTGGAGTTCCGGGAGGAGAGAGACCCAGTACTTC. It specifies CAWSSGRRETQYF.

This chain connects TRBV9 to TRBJ2-5; TRBD1 might be the D (5 bases). The V end was cut by 2 bases, the J end by 2 bases, with 10 bases between. This CDR3 has 14 residues. Per the germline V gene, CDR1 is SGDLS and CDR2 is YYNGEE. This chain's CDR3 is CASSVGLTQETQYF. Written as DNA, the CDR3 is TGTGCCAGCAGCGTGGGGCTGACACAAGAGACCCAGTACTTC. Combining the CDR3 with reference TRBV9 and TRBJ2-5 gives the whole variable domain DSGVTQTPKHLITATGQRVTLRCSPRSGDLSVYWYQQSLDQGLQFLIQYYNGEERAKGNILERFSAQQFPDLHSELNLSSLELGDSALYFCASSVGLTQETQYFGPGTRLLVL.

This chain connects TRBV19 to TRBJ2-2; TRBD1 matches 8 bases. CDR3 size: 13 residues. The J segment lost 8 bases and the V segment lost 9 bases, leaving 8 bases of the junction unmatched. Germline values: CDR1 LNHDA, CDR2 SQIVND (reference sequence). CDR3 residues: CASQTGDVGELFF. The CDR3 coding sequence is TGTGCCAGCCAGACAGGGGATGTGGGGGAGCTGTTTTTT.

The J gene is TRBJ2-5, the V gene TRBV29-1, with D tentatively TRBD1 or TRBD2 (6 bases each). This CDR3 has 15 residues. Per the germline V gene, CDR1 is SQVTM and CDR2 is ANQGSEA. V was pared by 2 bases and J by 5 bases, with 18 bases between. CDR3 protein: CSVEFWRGVGETQYF. The CDR3 region has the DNA TGCAGCGTTGAATTCTGGAGGGGGGTCGGTGAGACCCAGTACTTC.

The rearrangement joins TRBV7-9 to TRBJ2-1, with 8 bases identical to TRBD1. Germline trimming cut 6 bases from V and 8 bases from J; bases unmatched to any gene: 15. Germline-derived CDR1 and CDR2 are SEHNR and FQNEAQ (reference sequence). This CDR3 contains 16 residues. The CDR3 is CASSPIRQGFWDEQFF. DNA of the CDR3: TGTGCCAGCAGTCCGATTAGACAGGGGTTTTGGGATGAGCAGTTCTTC.

J is TRBJ1-2 and V is TRBV7-2, with D maybe TRBD1 (6 bases). V shed 1 base and J shed 8 bases, with 14 bases lying between them. Germline assignment: CDR1 SGHTA and CDR2 FQGNSA. This CDR3 is built from 14 residues. The CDR3 nucleotides are TGTGCCAGCAGCTTAGTCGGGCCAGGGGACGGCTACACCTTC. Its protein is CASSLVGPGDGYTF.

The chain combines TRBV5-4 with TRBJ2-5, with D unclear. The CDR3 runs to 14 residues. The germline V and J ends were trimmed by 5 bases and 3 bases, with 14 bases remaining between them. The V gene's germline CDR1 is SGHNT and CDR2 YYREEE (reference sequence). For the CDR3, the DNA is TGTGCCAGCAGTCATGGCACAGTAGAAGAGACCCAGTACTTC. Encoded protein: CASSHGTVEETQYF.

In DNA form, the CDR3 reads TGTGCCAGCACCTTCACAGGCGCTCAGCCCCAGCATTTT. Its translation is CASTFTGAQPQHF. The chain employs TRBV7-8 and TRBJ1-5; D possibly corresponds to TRBD1 (5 bases). Trimming pared 7 bases from V and 6 bases from J, leaving 13 bases between. The CDR3 length is 13 residues. Per the germline V gene, CDR1 is SGHVS and CDR2 is FQNEAQ.

V is TRBV15 and J is TRBJ2-1; 8 bases agree with TRBD2. The CDR3 covers 17 residues. The junction had 10 bases not matched to a gene; V was cut back by 0 bases and J by 6 bases. From germline, CDR1 is LNHNV and CDR2 YYDKDF (reference sequence). The chain's CDR3 is CATSRDPPGGLGNEQFF. The CDR3 coding sequence is TGTGCCACCAGCAGAGATCCTCCGGGAGGGCTTGGCAATGAGCAGTTCTTC.

The gene calls are TRBV6-1 and TRBJ2-7, with TRBD2 identical over 7 bases. The CDR3 extends over 15 amino acids. The V segment lost 4 bases and the J segment 3 bases; nucleotides outside the gene matches: 9. In germline, CDR1 is MNHNS, CDR2 SASEGT. This CDR3 is CASSASSGNVYEQYF. CDR3 DNA sequence: TGTGCCAGCAGTGCGAGCAGCGGGAACGTCTACGAGCAGTACTTC.

This chain joins TRBV27 and TRBJ1-3; D possibly corresponds to TRBD1 (6 bases). CDR1 is MNHEY and CDR2 is SMNVEV in the germline V gene (reference sequence). The CDR3 extends over 17 amino acids. The V and J ends lost 5 bases and 2 bases respectively, with 19 bases between them. CDR3 coding DNA: TGTGCCAGCAGTCCGAAATTACAGGGCCCCCCTGGAAACACCATATATTTT. Translated: CASSPKLQGPPGNTIYF.